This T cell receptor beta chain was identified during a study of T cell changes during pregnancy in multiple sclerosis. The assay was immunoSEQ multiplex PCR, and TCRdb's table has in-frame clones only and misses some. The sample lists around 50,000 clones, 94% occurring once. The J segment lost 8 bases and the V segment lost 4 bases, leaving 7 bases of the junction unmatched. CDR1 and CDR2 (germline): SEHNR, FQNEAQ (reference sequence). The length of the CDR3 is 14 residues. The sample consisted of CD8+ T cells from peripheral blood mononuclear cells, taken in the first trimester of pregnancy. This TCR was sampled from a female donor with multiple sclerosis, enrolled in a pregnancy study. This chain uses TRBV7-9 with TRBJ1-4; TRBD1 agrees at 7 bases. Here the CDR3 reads CASSSSLDREKLFF. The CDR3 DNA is TGTGCCAGCAGCTCTTCTTTGGACAGGGAAAAACTGTTTTTT.